This T cell receptor (beta chain) was obtained from a study of T cell repertoires in cytomegalovirus infection. Across the study: Public TCR beta signatures marked donors with CMV infection and the matching HLA.

Each CDR3 protein gets one entry after TCRdb re-called the reads with MiXCR. The sample carries roughly 120,000 distinct CDR3 sequences, 10% recorded once. This clonotype was observed many times. Antigen unknown. Study conclusions and caveats: The ex vivo response showed dominance by HLA-C-restricted CMV-specific TCR beta clonotypes.

V was cut by 1 base and J by 6 bases, with 8 bases left in between. This CDR3 has 13 residues. CDR1 and CDR2 from the germline V gene are SGHNT and YENEEA. Sequenced: PBMCs, sequenced either directly or after in vitro stimulation (not recorded which). The receptor comes from a human donor in good health (CMV status not recorded). Some clones in this sample may be carry-over from other donors' samples. V is TRBV11-3 and J is TRBJ2-3; possible D gene TRBD2, 5 bases. The DNA for the CDR3 is TGTGCCAGCAGCTTAGCTTGGAGGGATACGCAGTATTTT. This encodes CASSLAWRDTQYF.